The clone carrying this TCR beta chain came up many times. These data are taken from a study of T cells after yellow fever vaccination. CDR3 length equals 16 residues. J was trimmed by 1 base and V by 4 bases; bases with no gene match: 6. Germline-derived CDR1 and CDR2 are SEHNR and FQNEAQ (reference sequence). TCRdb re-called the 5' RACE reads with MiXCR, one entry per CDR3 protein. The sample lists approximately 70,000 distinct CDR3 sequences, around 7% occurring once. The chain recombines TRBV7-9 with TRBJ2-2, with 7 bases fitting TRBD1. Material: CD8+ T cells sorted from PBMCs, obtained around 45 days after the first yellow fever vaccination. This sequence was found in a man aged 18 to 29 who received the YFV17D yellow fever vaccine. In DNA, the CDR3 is TGTGCCAGCAGCTCGAGCCGGGACAGGAACACCGGGGAGCTGTTTTTT. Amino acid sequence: CASSSSRDRNTGELFF.